This TCR beta chain was captured in a study of OX40 agonist ivuxolimab in advanced cancers. Turning to the study itself: Three patients had partial responses: one hepatocellular carcinoma, two cutaneous melanoma. The study's findings and limits: CD8+ T cells averaged more expanded clones than CD4+. Clonal expansion by week 6 occurred in CD4+ and CD8+ blood T cells (at 0.1 to 3.0 mg/kg).

With respect to this clone: The antigen is unknown.

The germline CDR1 and CDR2 sequences are MNHEY and SMNVEV (reference sequence). The CDR3 is 16 residues long. The trim removed 0 bases at V and 0 bases at J, leaving 4 bases unmatched. Sequencing used immunoSEQ multiplex PCR; TCRdb keeps in-frame clones, though not all of them. The sample includes nearly 45,000 clones, roughly nine tenths of them seen just once. This material consisted of CD4+ or CD8+ T cells sorted from blood, taken in a trial of the OX40 agonist ivuxolimab. The genes are TRBV27 and TRBJ1-2, with 7 bases matching TRBD1. The TCR was taken from an adult with an advanced solid tumor such as melanoma, head and neck, liver or kidney cancer. The CDR3 region is CASSLSRDRANYGYTF. The CDR3 nucleotides are TGTGCCAGCAGTTTATCCAGGGACAGAGCTAACTATGGCTACACCTTC.